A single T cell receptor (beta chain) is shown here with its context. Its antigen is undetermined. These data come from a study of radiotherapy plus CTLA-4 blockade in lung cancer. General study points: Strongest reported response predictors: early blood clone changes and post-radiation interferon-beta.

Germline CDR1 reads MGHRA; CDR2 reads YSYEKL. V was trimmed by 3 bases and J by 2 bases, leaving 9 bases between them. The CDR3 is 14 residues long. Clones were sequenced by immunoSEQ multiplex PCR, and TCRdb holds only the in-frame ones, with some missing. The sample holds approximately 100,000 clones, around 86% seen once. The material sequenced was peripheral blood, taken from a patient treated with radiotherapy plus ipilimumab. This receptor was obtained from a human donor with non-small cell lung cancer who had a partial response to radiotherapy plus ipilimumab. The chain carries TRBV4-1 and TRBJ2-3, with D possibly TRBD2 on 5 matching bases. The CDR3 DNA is TGCGCCAGCAGCCAGACGGACTTCACAGATACGCAGTATTTT. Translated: CASSQTDFTDTQYF.